The 20 T cell receptor beta chains below come from one sample, sequenced in a study of OX40 agonist ivuxolimab in advanced cancers. Assay used: immunoSEQ multiplex PCR; TCRdb lists only in-frame clones, some missing. The repertoire has fewer than 50,000 clones, 85% to 90% of them found once; the top ten carry approximately 10%. Here the sequenced sample was CD4+ or CD8+ T cells sorted from blood, taken in a trial of the OX40 agonist ivuxolimab. The receptors come from an adult with an advanced solid tumor such as melanoma, head and neck, liver or kidney cancer.

In this sample, this clone turned up a few times. V gene TRBV19 combines with J gene TRBJ2-1, with a weak D call TRBD1 (6 bases). The CDR3 loop spans 15 amino acids. V was clipped by 7 bases and J by 2 bases, with 15 bases between them. Germline V gives CDR1 LNHDA, CDR2 SQIVND (reference sequence). CDR3 in amino acids: CASTPVQGTYNEQFF. CDR3 DNA sequence: TGTGCCAGTACCCCGGTACAGGGCACCTACAATGAGCAGTTCTTC.

J is TRBJ2-1 and V is TRBV6-5; D not certain. This CDR3 has 16 residues. In germline, CDR1 is MNHEY, CDR2 SVGAGI. V lost 0 bases, J lost 8 bases, and 17 bases lay in between. The CDR3 region is CASSYSYGFSRDEQFF. The CDR3 DNA reads as TGTGCCAGCAGTTACTCGTACGGGTTCTCAAGGGATGAGCAGTTCTTC.

The chain employs TRBV5-5 and TRBJ1-2; D unresolved. Germline V CDR1 and CDR2: SGHKS, YYEKEE (reference sequence). CDR3 length: 15 residues. Between the trimmed V and J ends, which lost 0 bases and 1 base, there was a span of 10 bases. As DNA, the CDR3 is TGTGCCAGCAGCTTGGAACAGACCCTTAACTATGGCTACACCTTC. It translates to CASSLEQTLNYGYTF.

The chain couples TRBV6-5 to TRBJ2-7; tentative D call: TRBD2 (6 bases). V dropped 4 bases and J dropped 4 bases, with 11 bases sitting between them. Germline V gene data show CDR1 as MNHEY and CDR2 as SVGAGI. The CDR3 covers 13 residues. The CDR3 DNA sequence: TGTGCCAGCAGTTGGGGACTGTCGTACGAGCAGTACTTC. Encoded protein: CASSWGLSYEQYF.

The rearrangement uses TRBV11-2 and TRBJ1-2, with a weak D call TRBD1 (5 bases). Germline CDR1 is SGHAT and CDR2 is FQNNGV. Trimming took off 3 bases at V and 8 bases at J, with 16 bases between the two ends. This CDR3 spans 14 amino acids. The CDR3 region is CASSFGSGGIGYTF. The CDR3, as DNA: TGTGCCAGCAGCTTCGGGTCGGGGGGTATCGGCTACACCTTC.

The chain recombines TRBV13 with TRBJ1-6; TRBD1 aligns across 7 bases. CDR3 length equals 14 residues. J lost 11 bases, V lost 2 bases, and 6 bases had no gene match. From germline, CDR1 is PRHDT and CDR2 FYEKMQ (reference sequence). Written as DNA, the CDR3 is TGTGCCAGCAGCTTAAATAGGGGGCTGACACCCCTCCACTTT. It is translated as CASSLNRGLTPLHF. Full variable domain (rest looked up from reference TRBV13 and TRBJ1-6): AAGVIQSPRHLIKEKRETATLKCYPIPRHDTVYWYQQGPGQDPQFLISFYEKMQSDKGSIPDRFSAQQFSDYHSELNMSSLELGDSALYFCASSLNRGLTPLHFGNGTRLTVT.

The chain employs TRBV14 and TRBJ2-7, with 10 bases that match TRBD2. The CDR3 is made up of 15 amino acids. Germline assignment: CDR1 SGHDN and CDR2 FVKESK. V shed 4 bases and J 3 bases; nucleotides not matched to a gene: 6. The CDR3 region has the DNA TGTGCCAGCAGCCCACCCGGGACTAGCGTCTACGAGCAGTACTTC. This codes for CASSPPGTSVYEQYF.

The chain is built from TRBV25-1 and TRBJ2-3; D unresolved. Germline CDR1 is MGHDK and CDR2 is SYGVNS. The V end lost 3 bases, the J end lost 2 bases, and 3 bases lay between the germline ends. This CDR3 has 12 residues. CDR3: CASSETTDTQYF. The CDR3 nucleotides are TGTGCCAGCAGTGAGACCACAGATACGCAGTATTTT. Supplemented by reference TRBV25-1 and TRBJ2-3, the full variable domain reads EADIYQTPRYLVIGTGKKITLECSQTMGHDKMYWYQQDPGMELHLIHYSYGVNSTEKGDLSSESTVSRIRTEHFPLTLESARPSHTSQYLCASSETTDTQYFGPGTRLTVL.

This clone occurred once. The V and J genes are TRBV2 and TRBJ1-1; 8 bases map to TRBD1. CDR3 length: 15 amino acids. V was clipped by 1 base and J by 3 bases; unmatched bases: 4. From germline, CDR1 is SNHLY and CDR2 FYNNEI. This chain's CDR3 is CASSEGPGGDTEAFF. The DNA of the CDR3 is TGTGCCAGCAGTGAAGGGCCAGGGGGCGACACTGAAGCTTTCTTT.

The chain uses TRBV2 and TRBJ2-1; perhaps TRBD2 as D (6 bases). Germline-derived CDR1 and CDR2 are SNHLY and FYNNEI. The CDR3 length is 15 residues. Deletions cut 2 bases from V and 7 bases from J, with 15 bases between. CDR3 sequence reads: CASSERQSGVNEQFF. CDR3 DNA: TGTGCCAGCAGTGAACGACAGTCGGGGGTAAATGAGCAGTTCTTC. Full variable domain (rest looked up from reference TRBV2 and TRBJ2-1): EPEVTQTPSHQVTQMGQEVILRCVPISNHLYFYWYRQILGQKVEFLVSFYNNEISEKSEIFDDQFSVERPDGSNFTLKIRSTKLEDSAMYFCASSERQSGVNEQFFGPGTRLTVL.

The chain uses TRBV30 and TRBJ2-2, with no clear D. V was clipped by 3 bases and J by 7 bases, with 9 bases between them. The CDR3 is made up of 12 amino acids. The germline CDR1 and CDR2 sequences are GTSNPN and SVGIG (reference sequence). CDR3 DNA: TGTGCCTGGAGGATCCCCGGCGGGGAGCTGTTTTTT. Translation gives CAWRIPGGELFF.

The V call is TRBV30, the J call TRBJ1-4; D not certain. This CDR3 has 13 residues. Trimming shortened V by 0 bases and J by 7 bases, and 9 bases separated the two germline ends. Germline CDR1 is GTSNPN and CDR2 is SVGIG (reference sequence). CDR3 in DNA: TGTGCCTGGAGTGTACGAGAGGGTGAAAAACTGTTTTTT. Protein sequence: CAWSVREGEKLFF.

The table lists this clone with a count of one. The CDR3 DNA reads TGTGCCAGCACCATTAGATCCACCGGGGAGCTGTTTTTT. Translated: CASTIRSTGELFF. The J gene is TRBJ2-2, the V gene TRBV7-9, with D hard to call. Trimming removed 7 bases at V and 4 bases at J, with 10 bases between. This CDR3 comprises 13 residues. CDR1 is SEHNR and CDR2 is FQNEAQ in the germline V gene (reference sequence).

The rearrangement joins TRBV29-1 to TRBJ1-2; D ambiguous. Germline CDR1 is SQVTM and CDR2 is ANQGSEA. The CDR3 length is 12 residues. With 2 bases removed from V and 8 bases from J, the gap between germline ends came to 12 bases. This CDR3 reads CSVESRTGGYTF. The CDR3 coding sequence is TGCAGCGTTGAAAGTAGAACTGGGGGCTACACCTTC.

CDR3 coding DNA: TGTGCCAGCAGCGTAGATGCGGGTATTGATCAGCCCCAGCATTTT. It codes for CASSVDAGIDQPQHF. This chain connects TRBV9 to TRBJ1-5, with unresolved D. This CDR3 is 15 amino acids long. The V and J ends lost 0 bases and 5 bases respectively, with 12 bases between them. CDR1 and CDR2 (germline): SGDLS, YYNGEE.

V usage is TRBV30 and J usage is TRBJ1-1; D ambiguous. The V and J ends lost 1 base and 5 bases respectively, with 8 bases between them. This CDR3 is 12 amino acids long. Germline V gives CDR1 GTSNPN, CDR2 SVGIG (reference sequence). This chain's CDR3 is CAWSAGRTEAFF. CDR3 DNA: TGTGCCTGGAGTGCCGGGCGGACTGAAGCTTTCTTT.

The chain recombines TRBV27 with TRBJ2-1; TRBD1 matches at 9 bases. The CDR3 is 16 residues long. The ends lost 7 bases at V and 6 bases at J; junction bases unmatched: 13. Germline V lookup: CDR1 MNHEY, CDR2 SMNVEV (reference sequence). CDR3 sequence (DNA): TGTGCCAGCACCCCGGGACAGGGTGTCGTGAGCAATGAGCAGTTCTTC. Its translation: CASTPGQGVVSNEQFF.

The chain couples TRBV5-1 to TRBJ2-7, with D perhaps matching TRBD2 (6 bases). Germline V lookup: CDR1 SGHRS, CDR2 YFSETQ. This CDR3 comprises 14 residues. Trimming cost V 0 bases and J 7 bases, with 14 bases left between them. CDR3 sequence reads: CASSLVLATEEQYF. CDR3 DNA: TGCGCCAGCAGCTTGGTTCTAGCGACTGAAGAGCAGTACTTC.

This clone was seen just once. This chain connects TRBV29-1 to TRBJ2-5, with TRBD2 matching over 9 bases. Germline V gene data show CDR1 as SQVTM and CDR2 as ANQGSEA. With 4 bases clipped from V and 4 bases from J, the junction kept 10 bases outside the gene matches. This CDR3 region has 15 residues. The CDR3 nucleotides are TGCAGCGTTGTCCCCTTAGCGGGAGCGGGAGAGACCCAGTACTTC. It codes for CSVVPLAGAGETQYF.

The chain is built from TRBV6-6 and TRBJ2-1, with unresolved D. Trimming shortened V by 7 bases and J by 9 bases, and 10 bases separated the two germline ends. This CDR3 has 11 amino acids. Looked up from germline, CDR1 is MNHNY and CDR2 is SVGAGI (reference sequence). In DNA, the CDR3 is TGTGCCAGCACCCTCTCGGGTGAGCAGTTCTTC. Protein: CASTLSGEQFF.